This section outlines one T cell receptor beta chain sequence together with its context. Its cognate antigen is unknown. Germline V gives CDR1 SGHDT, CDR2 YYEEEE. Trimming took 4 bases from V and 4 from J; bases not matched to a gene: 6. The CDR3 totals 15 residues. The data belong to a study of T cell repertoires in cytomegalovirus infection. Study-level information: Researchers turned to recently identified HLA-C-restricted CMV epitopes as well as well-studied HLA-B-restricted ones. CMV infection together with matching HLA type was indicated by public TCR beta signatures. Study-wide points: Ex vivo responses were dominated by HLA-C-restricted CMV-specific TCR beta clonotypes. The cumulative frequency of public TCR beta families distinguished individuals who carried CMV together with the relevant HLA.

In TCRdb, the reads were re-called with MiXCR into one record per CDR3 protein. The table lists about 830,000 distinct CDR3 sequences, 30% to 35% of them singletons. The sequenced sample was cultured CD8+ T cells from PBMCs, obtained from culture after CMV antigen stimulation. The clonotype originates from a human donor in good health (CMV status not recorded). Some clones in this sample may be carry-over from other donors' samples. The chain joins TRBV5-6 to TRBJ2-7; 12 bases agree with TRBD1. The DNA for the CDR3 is TGTGCCAGCAGCCCTGAGGGACAGGGGGCTTACGAGCAGTACGTC. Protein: CASSPEGQGAYEQYV.